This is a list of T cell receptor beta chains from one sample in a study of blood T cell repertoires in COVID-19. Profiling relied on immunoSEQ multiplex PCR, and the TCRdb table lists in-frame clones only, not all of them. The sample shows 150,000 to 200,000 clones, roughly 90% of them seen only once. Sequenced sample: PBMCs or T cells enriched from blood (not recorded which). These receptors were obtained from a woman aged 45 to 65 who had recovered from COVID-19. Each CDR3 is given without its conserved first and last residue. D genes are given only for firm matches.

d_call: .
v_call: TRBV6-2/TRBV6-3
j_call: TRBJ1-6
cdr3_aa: ASSYERKLSALH

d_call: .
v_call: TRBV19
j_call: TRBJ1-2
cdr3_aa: ASILRGGASGYT

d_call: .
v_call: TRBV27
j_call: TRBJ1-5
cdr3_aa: ASKSLGGNQPQH

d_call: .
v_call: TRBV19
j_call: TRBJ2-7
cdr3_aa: ASSLPPSYEQY

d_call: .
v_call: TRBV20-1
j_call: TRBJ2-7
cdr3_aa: SAIRVDEQY

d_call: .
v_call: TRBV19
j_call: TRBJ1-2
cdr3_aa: ASSIPGNNYGYT

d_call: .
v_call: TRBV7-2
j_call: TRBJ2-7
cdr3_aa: ASSSTWTKQY

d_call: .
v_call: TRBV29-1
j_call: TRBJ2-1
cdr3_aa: SVQRQNNEQF

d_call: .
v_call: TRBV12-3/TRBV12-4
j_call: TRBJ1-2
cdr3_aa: ASSLSGRYGYT

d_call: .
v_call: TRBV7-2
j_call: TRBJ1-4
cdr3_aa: ASSPASTGEKLF

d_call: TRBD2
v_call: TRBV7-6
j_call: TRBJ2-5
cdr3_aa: ASSPSLAGAAGTQY

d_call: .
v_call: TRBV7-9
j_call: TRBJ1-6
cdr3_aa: ASSYGLSQSSPLH

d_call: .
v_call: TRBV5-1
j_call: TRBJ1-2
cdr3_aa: ASRPTGGGYGYT

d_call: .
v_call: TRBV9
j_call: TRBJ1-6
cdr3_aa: ASSVAGSSYNSPLH

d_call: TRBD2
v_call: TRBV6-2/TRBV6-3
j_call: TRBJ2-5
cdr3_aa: ASSPGRWRGEETQY

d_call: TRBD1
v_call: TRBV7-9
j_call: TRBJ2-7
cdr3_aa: ASSIGQGSYEQY

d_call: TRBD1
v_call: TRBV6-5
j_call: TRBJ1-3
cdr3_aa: ASSTTGSARNTIY

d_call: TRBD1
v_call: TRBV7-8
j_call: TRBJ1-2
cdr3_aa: ASRLRQGRDYGYT

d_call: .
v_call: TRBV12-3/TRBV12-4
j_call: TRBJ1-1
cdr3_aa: ASSFRGREAF

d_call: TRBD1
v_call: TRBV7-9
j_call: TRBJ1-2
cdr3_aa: ASSLYGTGHGYT